One sample yielded the 3 T cell receptor beta chains listed below, sequenced in a study of OX40 agonist ivuxolimab in advanced cancers. The library was built by means of the immunoSEQ multiplex PCR assay. In its TCRdb copy, this immuneACCESS table keeps in-frame sequences only and misses some clones. Where compared with another copy, unresolved V genes explain less than half of these, and the others have no known cause. In all, the sample holds some 80,000 clones, and roughly nine tenths of those were seen once. The ten largest clones represent 4.5% to 5% of the sample. The input for sequencing was CD4+ or CD8+ T cells sorted from blood, taken in a trial of the OX40 agonist ivuxolimab. The receptors originated from an adult with an advanced solid tumor such as melanoma, head and neck, liver or kidney cancer.

This sequence joins TRBV6-1 and TRBJ2-5; 14 bases fit TRBD2. Germline V gene data show CDR1 as MNHNS and CDR2 as SASEGT. Unmatched junction bases numbered 7, after V lost 7 bases and J lost 6 bases. This CDR3 comprises 15 residues. This chain's CDR3 is CASIGTSGSFKTQYF. CDR3 DNA sequence: TGTGCCAGCATCGGGACTAGCGGGAGTTTTAAGACCCAGTACTTC.

The chain carries TRBV7-2 and TRBJ2-2; 7 nucleotides align to TRBD2. The CDR3 runs to 14 residues. The germline gives CDR1 SGHTA, CDR2 FQGNSA. V shed 4 bases and J 5 bases; nucleotides not matched to a gene: 4. This CDR3 is CASSSRAGTGELFF. In nucleotides, the CDR3 is TGTGCCAGCAGCTCTAGAGCGGGAACCGGGGAGCTGTTTTTT.

The V and J genes are TRBV7-9 and TRBJ2-5; D remains ambiguous. CDR1 is SEHNR and CDR2 is FQNEAQ in the germline V gene (reference sequence). V was shortened by 1 base and J by 1 base, with 10 bases between the two germline ends. This CDR3 region has 15 residues. The CDR3 spells CASSLDRPSQETQYF. CDR3 in DNA: TGTGCCAGCAGCTTAGACCGTCCCTCCCAAGAGACCCAGTACTTC.